The T cell receptor (beta chain) under discussion was sequenced for a study of T cells expressing NK-cell markers. Study results and limitations: Unclear, still, was the HCMV specificity of the expanded NKG2C+ T cell clones.

In regard to this clonotype: What it binds is unknown.

TCRdb re-analyzed the 5' RACE reads; it lists each CDR3 protein once, without DNA. The table lists 500,000 to 600,000 distinct CDR3 sequences. CDR3 length equals 17 residues. CDR1 and CDR2 from the germline V gene are MGHRA and YSYEKL. The specimen sequenced was blood T cells: a sorted CD56 or NKG2C T cell subset, CD4+ or CD8+ T cells, or bulk PBMC T cells (not recorded which). This TCR was recovered from a man aged 18-30 years in good health. The V and J genes are TRBV4-1 and TRBJ1-5; the TCRdb call, TRBD1, lacks DNA for checking. Here the CDR3 reads CASSQGWGGQNNQPQHF.